Listed below are T cell receptor beta chains from one sample, sequenced in a study of cytomegalovirus exposure and HLA in healthy donors. The data were produced by immunoSEQ multiplex PCR, yet TCRdb's version contains in-frame clones alone and is incomplete. This sample contains fewer than 30,000 clones. Sequenced sample: PBMCs. These receptors were taken from a man aged 25-45 years in good health and CMV-seronegative. Each CDR3 is given with its conserved first and last residue. A D gene is named only where the DNA matches it firmly.

j_call	cdr3_length	v_call	d_call	cdr3_aa	cdr3_nt
TRBJ2-7	14	TRBV5-6	-	CASSPGESSYEQYF	TGTGCCAGCAGCCCAGGGGAAAGCTCCTACGAGCAGTACTTC
TRBJ1-1	13	TRBV7-9	-	CASSLQQGGEAFF	TGTGCCAGCAGCCTCCAACAGGGTGGAGAAGCTTTCTTT
TRBJ1-5	14	TRBV28	-	CASSLWRVAQPQHF	TGTGCCAGCAGTTTGTGGAGGGTTGCTCAGCCCCAGCATTTT
TRBJ2-7	13	TRBV6-6	TRBD2	CASRAGRTYEQYF	TGTGCCAGCAGAGCGGGAAGGACCTACGAGCAGTACTTC
TRBJ2-3	14	TRBV28	-	CASISGAGTDTQYF	TGTGCCAGCATCTCCGGTGCGGGGACAGATACGCAGTATTTT
TRBJ1-3	14	TRBV2	-	CASRPQGPGNTIYF	TGTGCCAGCAGGCCTCAGGGTCCTGGAAACACCATATATTTT
TRBJ1-1	14	TRBV27	-	CASSSQIMNTEAFF	TGTGCCAGCAGTTCCCAAATCATGAACACTGAAGCTTTCTTT
TRBJ1-1	15	TRBV5-1	-	CASSLRGGVNTEAFF	TGCGCCAGCAGCTTGCGCGGGGGAGTGAACACTGAAGCTTTCTTT
TRBJ1-1	13	TRBV11-3	-	CASSLETGPQAFF	TGTGCCAGCAGCTTAGAAACAGGGCCCCAAGCTTTCTTT
TRBJ2-7	15	TRBV7-6	TRBD2	CASSLEAGGRYEQYF	TGTGCCAGCAGCTTAGAAGCGGGGGGGCGATACGAGCAGTACTTC
TRBJ1-2	13	TRBV5-1	-	CASGTPDSYGYTF	TGCGCCAGCGGGACACCCGATTCCTATGGCTACACCTTC
TRBJ1-2	16	TRBV4-3	-	CASSPSLRQDPYGYTF	TGCGCCAGCAGCCCGAGCTTACGACAGGATCCTTATGGCTACACCTTC
TRBJ2-7	14	TRBV7-6	-	CASSLVPEAYEQYF	TGTGCCAGCAGCTTAGTGCCAGAAGCCTACGAGCAGTACTTC
TRBJ1-1	15	TRBV6-1	-	CASRETGLPVVEAFF	TGTGCCAGCAGAGAGACAGGTCTCCCGGTTGTTGAAGCTTTCTTT
TRBJ1-5	15	TRBV19	-	CASTPGQHHNQPQHF	TGTGCCAGTACCCCCGGACAGCATCACAATCAGCCCCAGCATTTT
TRBJ1-1	14	TRBV6-5	-	CASSYEGRRDRAFF	TGTGCCAGCAGTTACGAGGGCAGGAGAGATCGAGCTTTCTTT
TRBJ2-5	15	TRBV7-9	-	CASSLGAGWKETQYF	TGTGCCAGCAGCTTAGGGGCAGGATGGAAAGAGACCCAGTACTTC
TRBJ1-1	13	TRBV29-1	TRBD1	CSTQTGRWTEAFF	TGCAGCACCCAGACAGGGAGGTGGACTGAAGCTTTCTTT
TRBJ2-7	16	TRBV27	-	CASSLSGASFSYEQYF	TGTGCCAGCAGTTTATCAGGGGCGAGCTTCTCCTACGAGCAGTACTTC
TRBJ1-1	17	TRBV18	-	CASSLWAAGRFDTEAFF	TGTGCCAGCTCCCTGTGGGCCGCAGGCAGGTTTGACACTGAAGCTTTCTTT
TRBJ1-1	12	TRBV5-6	TRBD1	CASSRTGTGGFF	TGTGCCAGCAGCCGCACCGGGACAGGAGGTTTCTTT
TRBJ1-5	13	TRBV25-1	-	CASCGQYGQPQHF	TGTGCCAGCTGCGGACAGTACGGTCAGCCCCAGCATTTT
TRBJ1-5	17	TRBV23-1	TRBD1	CASSQYRMDRGNQPQHF	TGCGCCAGCAGTCAATACCGCATGGACAGGGGCAATCAGCCCCAGCATTTT
TRBJ1-1	12	TRBV29-1	TRBD1	CSGTGSGTEAFF	TGCAGCGGGACAGGGTCTGGCACTGAAGCTTTCTTT
TRBJ1-4	11	TRBV20-1	-	CGAQGNEKLFF	TGCGGGGCACAGGGTAATGAAAAACTGTTTTTT
TRBJ2-3	16	TRBV5-6	TRBD1	CASTQTPDRAEDTQYF	TGTGCCAGCACCCAAACCCCCGACAGGGCTGAAGATACGCAGTATTTT
TRBJ1-1	15	TRBV6-5	TRBD1	CASRGEDRGWAEAFF	TGTGCCAGCAGGGGGGAGGACAGGGGGTGGGCTGAAGCTTTCTTT
TRBJ2-3	18	TRBV4-2	TRBD2	CASSQLGGRVGFTDTQYF	TGTGCCAGCAGCCAACTCGGCGGGAGGGTCGGGTTCACAGATACGCAGTATTTT
TRBJ2-1	12	TRBV5-6	-	CASSFYDNEQFF	TGTGCCAGCAGCTTCTATGACAATGAGCAGTTCTTC
TRBJ2-7	11	TRBV20-1	-	CSASGSYEQYF	TGCAGTGCTAGCGGCTCCTACGAGCAGTACTTC
TRBJ2-7	15	TRBV6-5	TRBD2	CASREGLATTYEQYF	TGTGCCAGCAGGGAGGGACTAGCGACTACCTACGAGCAGTACTTC
TRBJ2-6	15	TRBV6-4	-	CASTLGHSGANVLTF	TGTGCCAGCACCCTCGGACACTCTGGGGCCAACGTCCTGACTTTC
TRBJ2-7	14	TRBV21-1	-	CASSRDREAYEQYF	TGTGCCAGCAGCAGGGACAGAGAAGCCTACGAGCAGTACTTC
TRBJ2-5	16	TRBV5-1	TRBD2	CASSTLRTFGGETQYF	TGCGCCAGCAGCACCCTACGGACTTTCGGGGGGGAGACCCAGTACTTC
TRBJ2-5	12	TRBV7-6	-	CASSFARETQYF	TGTGCCAGCAGCTTCGCGAGGGAGACCCAGTACTTC
TRBJ1-2	10	TRBV20-1	-	CSAPGNGYTF	TGCAGTGCACCAGGGAATGGCTACACCTTC
TRBJ2-1	12	TRBV6-6	-	CASSPDLNEQFF	TGTGCCAGCAGCCCCGACTTGAATGAGCAGTTCTTC
TRBJ2-5	17	TRBV14	TRBD2	CASSHHRTSGGLETQYF	TGTGCCAGCAGCCATCACCGGACTAGCGGGGGGCTCGAGACCCAGTACTTC
TRBJ2-1	15	TRBV7-7	TRBD2	CASSAGTSGYNEQFF	TGTGCTAGCAGCGCCGGGACTAGCGGTTACAATGAGCAGTTCTTC
TRBJ2-7	13	TRBV7-6	-	CASSPGLRYEQYF	TGTGCCAGCAGTCCGGGACTGAGGTACGAGCAGTACTTC
TRBJ1-2	16	TRBV4-3	-	CASSQVIGIMNYGYTF	TGCGCCAGCAGCCAAGTCATCGGTATCATGAACTATGGCTACACCTTC
TRBJ2-2	14	TRBV4-3	-	CASSQPANTGELFF	TGCGCCAGCAGCCAACCCGCGAACACCGGGGAGCTGTTTTTT
TRBJ2-7	14	TRBV29-1	-	CSVAAGLISYEQYF	TGCAGCGTTGCGGCGGGGTTGATTTCCTACGAGCAGTACTTC
TRBJ2-1	14	TRBV7-2	TRBD1	CASSQRDRGDEQFF	TGTGCCAGCAGCCAGCGGGACAGGGGCGATGAGCAGTTCTTC
TRBJ2-1	14	TRBV6-5	-	CASSYKSSYNEQFF	TGTGCCAGCAGTTATAAGAGCTCCTACAATGAGCAGTTCTTC
TRBJ2-7	15	TRBV9	-	CASSVGQGLFDEQYF	TGTGCCAGCAGCGTAGGTCAAGGACTATTCGACGAGCAGTACTTC
TRBJ2-1	19	TRBV5-1	TRBD2	CASSLEPPRLAGWGNEQFF	TGCGCCAGCAGCTTAGAACCCCCAAGACTAGCGGGATGGGGCAATGAGCAGTTCTTC
TRBJ1-2	12	TRBV30	TRBD1	CAREQGSYGYTF	TGTGCCCGCGAACAGGGGAGCTATGGCTACACCTTC
TRBJ2-5	14	TRBV6-1	-	CASKVRVMGETQYF	TGTGCCAGCAAGGTCAGGGTAATGGGGGAGACCCAGTACTTC
TRBJ2-4	15	TRBV18	TRBD2	CASSPGGGRGDIQYF	TGTGCCAGCTCACCAGGTGGCGGCCGGGGGGACATTCAGTACTTC
TRBJ1-3	15	TRBV10-3	-	CAISESGGSGNTIYF	TGTGCCATCAGTGAGTCTGGAGGCTCTGGAAACACCATATATTTT
TRBJ2-7	15	TRBV11-3	TRBD1	CASSTGQGGTYEQYF	TGTGCCAGCAGCACTGGACAGGGGGGCACCTACGAGCAGTACTTC
TRBJ1-3	16	TRBV9	-	CASSVEPGGTGNTIYF	TGTGCCAGCAGCGTAGAGCCGGGGGGGACTGGAAACACCATATATTTT
TRBJ1-6	19	TRBV27	-	CASSLWLRTQRGNNSPLHF	TGTGCCAGCAGTTTATGGCTCAGGACCCAAAGGGGCAATAATTCACCCCTCCACTTT
TRBJ2-2	15	TRBV7-3	-	CASSLTRDPGGELFF	TGTGCCAGCAGCTTAACTCGTGACCCAGGGGGGGAGCTGTTTTTT
TRBJ2-7	17	TRBV4-2	TRBD2	CASSQEIGAGLAYEQYF	TGTGCCAGCAGCCAAGAAATCGGAGCGGGGCTTGCCTACGAGCAGTACTTC
TRBJ2-5	13	TRBV7-2	-	CASSLGSGETQYF	TGTGCCAGCAGCTTAGGGTCAGGGGAGACCCAGTACTTC
TRBJ1-6	14	TRBV7-3	TRBD1	CASSSGQVNSPLHF	TGTGCCAGCAGCTCAGGACAGGTTAATTCACCCCTCCACTTT
TRBJ1-5	15	TRBV6-5	TRBD1	CASRPRTGGNQPQHF	TGTGCCAGCAGACCTCGGACAGGGGGCAATCAGCCCCAGCATTTT